What follows describes a single T cell receptor beta chain. This clonotype has only a few counts. Which antigen it targets is not known. Base qualities are not at hand, and no much larger clone is one base apart. In the germline V gene (reference sequence), CDR1 corresponds to SGHKS and CDR2 to YYEKEE. There are 14 amino acids in the CDR3, from cysteine to phenylalanine inclusive. Only the CDR3 portion is preserved as DNA: 42 bases, with reading frame beginning at the first base. V sheds 3 bases and J sheds 5 bases, leaving 14 bases between their ends. Ficoll-Paque density gradient centrifugation was used to isolate PBMCs. These data come from a study of T-cell memory formation after mild COVID-19 (dated by TCRdb to the early 2020s). In the study overall: Most TCR sequence clusters were specific to one of the two donors. T-cell clones expanding and contracting after mild COVID-19 in a couple of donors were tracked by longitudinal TCRalpha and TCRbeta repertoire sequencing. Two young, previously healthy adult volunteers made up the cohort, one male and one female.

The paper's findings and limits, for the study overall: The study covered only two mild cases, and larger cohorts including severe cases with pre-infection samples were considered necessary. SARS-CoV-2 specificity of the second-wave clones peaking on day 37 was not confirmed. Contracting CD4+ clones turned up mainly in the CM and EM memory subsets, whereas EMRA was where CD8+ clones were enriched. Some responding clones were detected in pre-infection memory, suggesting pre-existing cross-reactive memory T cells joined the SARS-CoV-2 response. Clones contracting from day 15 to 85 had balanced CD4/CD8 phenotypes, while a second wave expanding from day 15 to 37 was biased towards CD4+.

TCRdb lists the instrument as Illumina NovaSeq 6000. TCRalpha and TCRbeta cDNA libraries were built by 5'RACE with constant-segment primers, adding sample barcodes and unique molecular identifiers. RNA was extracted from every sample with Trizol reagent. The libraries were amplified in two PCR steps, and the second step added a second sample barcode and Illumina TruSeq adapters. Sequencing of the libraries was done on an Illumina NovaSeq, producing 2 x 150 bp paired-end reads. In the source study's methods: With migec v1.2.7, reads were demultiplexed and then collapsed into UMI-guided consensus sequences. Using mixcr v2.1.11, the UMI consensuses were aligned to TRA and TRB V and J templates and assembled into clonotypes. Clonotypes were classified as expanded or contracted when called significant by both edgeR and NoisET, with noise models trained on biological replicates. For edgeR calls, the cutoffs were a false discovery rate-adjusted p below 0.01 and a log2 fold-change threshold of 1. As an exploratory analysis of dynamics, PCA with hierarchical clustering was applied to max-normalized trajectories of the 1000 most abundant clonotypes. Each responding clone was given a CD4 or CD8 phenotype based on the CD4+ and CD8+ repertoires, which had been sequenced separately. The public reads were reprocessed in TCRdb via fastp at Q25 and MiXCR, keeping in-frame beta chains. For every CDR3 protein sequence, its rows merge into one entry that carries the most common genes and DNA. What appears here as the V and J calls and clone size reflects TCRdb's work, not the paper's. The sample yields about 250,000 distinct CDR3 sequences; 15% to 19% were counted once. The ten largest clones capture 2.1% of the sample.

Sequencing used PBMCs or a T cell subset sorted from them (not recorded which). The TCR originated in an adult woman who had mild COVID-19 (a few samples of this study predate the infection). The sample titles of this study are shuffled in the database, so cell type and time point are left out; the donor was told from shared clones. Recombination linked TRBV5-5 to TRBJ2-5; the D region possibly corresponds to TRBD2 (6 bases align). Read as DNA, the sequence is TGTGCCAGCAGCTCCGATGGGGGGTGGGAGACCCAGTACTTC. This translates into CASSSDGGWETQYF.